These 8 T cell receptor beta chains came from one sample sequenced in a study of T-cell memory formation after mild COVID-19. TCRdb used MiXCR to reprocess the 5' RACE reads, holding one entry per CDR3 protein. The sample carries around 430,000 distinct CDR3 sequences, about 16% recorded once. The sequenced sample was PBMCs or a T cell subset sorted from them (not recorded which). Receptor source: a man between 18 and 35 years old who had mild COVID-19 (a few samples of this study predate the infection). Cell type and time point are not known.

This clonotype has only a few counts. V gene TRBV12-3 or TRBV12-4 combines with J gene TRBJ1-5, with D tentatively TRBD1 (5 bases). CDR3 length equals 16 residues. Trimming took off 7 bases at V and 5 bases at J, with 21 bases between the two ends. The CDR3 region is CASTHSRQGADQPQHF. The CDR3 DNA follows: TGTGCCAGCACCCATTCCCGGCAGGGCGCGGATCAGCCCCAGCATTTT.

The chain couples TRBV7-9 to TRBJ1-6, with no clear D. Trimming took off 10 bases at V and 7 bases at J, with 5 bases between the two ends. The CDR3 totals 10 residues. Germline loops: CDR1 SEHNR, CDR2 FQNEAQ (reference sequence). CDR3 bases: TGTGCCACTGGCAATTCACCCCTCCACTTT. It specifies CATGNSPLHF.

V is TRBV29-1 and J is TRBJ2-2; TRBD1 aligns across 7 bases. Germline loops: CDR1 SQVTM, CDR2 ANQGSEA. V was pared by 6 bases and J by 1 base, with 5 bases of the junction left unmatched. The CDR3 totals 14 residues. CDR3 bases: TGCAGCGTCAGAAGACAGGGGAACACCGGGGAGCTGTTTTTT. Its protein is CSVRRQGNTGELFF.

This clonotype turned up a few times. This sequence joins TRBV5-1 and TRBJ2-2; D unresolved. Germline lookup yields CDR1 SGHRS and CDR2 YFSETQ. The length of the CDR3 is 16 residues. V lost 4 bases to trimming and J lost 1 base, with 14 bases between them. This chain's CDR3 is CASSQVSAMNTGELFF. DNA of the CDR3: TGCGCCAGCAGCCAAGTATCCGCGATGAACACCGGGGAGCTGTTTTTT. The whole variable domain, filled in from reference TRBV5-1 and TRBJ2-2, reads KAGVTQTPRYLIKTRGQQVTLSCSPISGHRSVSWYQQTPGQGLQFLFEYFSETQRNKGNFPGRFSGRQFSNSRSEMNVSTLELGDSALYLCASSQVSAMNTGELFFGEGSRLTVL.

This clonotype has just a few counts. This chain uses TRBV19 with TRBJ2-5, with D perhaps TRBD1 or TRBD2 (6 bases each). Deletions cut 1 base from V and 5 bases from J, with 14 bases between. The CDR3 runs 15 residues. Germline loops: CDR1 LNHDA, CDR2 SQIVND (reference sequence). The CDR3 loop reads CASSIADRGGETQYF. The DNA of the CDR3 is TGTGCCAGTAGTATAGCGGACAGAGGGGGGGAGACCCAGTACTTC.

This clonotype has just a few counts. The rearrangement uses TRBV10-3 and TRBJ1-6; D gene ambiguous. This CDR3 is built from 14 residues. CDR1 and CDR2 from the germline V gene are ENHRY and SYGVKD. The V gene lost 10 bases and the J gene lost 8 bases, with 18 bases spanning the gap. CDR3 in amino acids: CATLPAGVDSPLHF. The CDR3, as DNA: TGTGCCACCCTCCCGGCGGGAGTGGATTCACCCCTCCACTTT.

The V call is TRBV7-9, the J call TRBJ2-7; D is tentatively TRBD1 or TRBD2 (6 bases each). Germline V gives CDR1 SEHNR, CDR2 FQNEAQ (reference sequence). The length of the CDR3 is 15 residues. V was trimmed by 5 bases and J by 0 bases, leaving 14 bases between them. The CDR3: CASSPRGGNSYEQYV. The CDR3 nucleotides are TGTGCCAGCAGCCCCAGGGGAGGAAACTCCTACGAGCAGTACGTC.

The J gene is TRBJ2-4, the V gene TRBV6-5, with a weak D call TRBD1 (5 bases). This CDR3 region has 13 residues. From germline, CDR1 is MNHEY and CDR2 SVGAGI. Trimming took off 7 bases at V and 6 bases at J, with 13 bases between the two ends. The chain's CDR3 is CASNSGIGNIQYF. The CDR3 nucleotides are TGTGCCAGCAACTCAGGGATTGGAAACATTCAGTACTTC.